This paragraph covers one T cell receptor (beta chain) sequence. The sample originates from a study of blood T cells in healthy people across ages. CDR3 length: 15 residues. The ends were cut back, 7 bases at V and 1 base at J, with 16 bases in the middle. The germline V gene encodes CDR1 SEHNR and CDR2 FQNEAQ (reference sequence). Using a J-beta primer mix together with a sample-barcoded 5' primer, a second PCR was run for about 6 to 12 cycles. With 12 random nucleotides, a template-switch adaptor tagged each individual cDNA molecule. A minimum of 3 million CDR3-containing paired-end reads was obtained for each sample. Via MiXCR, TCRdb re-called the 5' RACE reads, giving one row per CDR3 protein. The sample includes roughly 680,000 distinct CDR3 sequences, around half of them seen just once.

This TCR came from a woman aged 60-70 years in good health. This chain joins TRBV7-9 and TRBJ1-1; the D gene is possibly TRBD1 (5 bases). The sample was blood. The CDR3 loop reads CASNEWGGSNTEAFF. As DNA, the CDR3 is TGTGCCAGCAATGAATGGGGGGGATCGAACACTGAAGCTTTCTTT.